The 31 T cell receptor beta chains below come from one sample, sequenced in a study of Graves' ophthalmopathy and Graves' hyperthyroidism. Investigators amplified TCR beta CDR3 regions from RNA transcripts. HTBI primers primed a first-round RT-PCR, and a second-round multiplex PCR followed. Via MiXCR, TCRdb re-called the multiplex PCR reads, giving one row per CDR3 protein. The table lists around 340,000 distinct CDR3 sequences, 15% to 20% of them singletons. The sequencing sample was made of peripheral blood. The receptors were sampled from an adult man with Graves' ophthalmopathy.

The chain joins TRBV4-2 to TRBJ2-7; 9 nucleotides agree with TRBD1. With V trimmed by 4 bases and J by 4 bases, 5 bases remained unmatched. Germline CDR1 and CDR2: LGHNA and YNFKEQ. The CDR3 totals 14 residues. CDR3 nucleotide sequence: TGTGCCAGCAGCCGTGAGGGACAGGGTTACGAGCAGTACTTC. It specifies CASSREGQGYEQYF.

Ten or more counts support this clonotype. The chain couples TRBV11-3 to TRBJ2-2; D is undetermined. V lost 0 bases, J lost 2 bases, and 7 bases lay in between. The CDR3 totals 15 residues. The germline V gene has CDR1 SGHNT and CDR2 YENEEA. Here the CDR3 reads CASSLDSVNTGELFF. The DNA of the CDR3 is TGTGCCAGCAGCTTAGATTCAGTAAACACCGGGGAGCTGTTTTTT.

This clonotype was picked up many times. The junction does not match germline at one end; this may be a read error. The rearrangement joins TRBV28 to TRBJ1-1; D gene uncertain. The CDR3 has 14 residues. The germline V gene has CDR1 MDHEN and CDR2 SYDVKM. For the CDR3, the DNA is TGTGCCAGCAGTTCAAGACGGGGTGACACTGAAGCTTCCTTT. The encoded protein is CASSSRRGDTEASF.

This clonotype was detected many times. CDR3: CASSPGVSGNTIYF. DNA of the CDR3: TGTGCCAGCAGCCCAGGGGTTTCTGGAAACACCATATATTTT. The V and J genes are TRBV7-2 and TRBJ1-3, with D tentatively TRBD1 (6 bases). From germline, CDR1 is SGHTA and CDR2 FQGNSA. The CDR3 consists of 14 residues. Trimming cost V 5 bases and J 1 base, with 9 bases left between them.

This clonotype was recorded at least ten times. The rearrangement uses TRBV4-1 and TRBJ2-5, with D maybe TRBD1 (7 bases). V gave up 6 bases and J gave up 5 bases, with 16 bases separating them. The CDR3 is 14 amino acids. Germline CDR1 MGHRA, CDR2 YSYEKL. The CDR3 protein is CASRGGGGRETQYF. Written as DNA, the CDR3 is TGCGCCAGCAGAGGCGGAGGGGGCAGGGAGACCCAGTACTTC.

This clonotype has at least ten counts. The chain uses TRBV4-3 and TRBJ2-7; a possible D gene is TRBD1 (5 bases). There are 15 residues in the CDR3. Looked up from germline, CDR1 is LGHNA and CDR2 is YSLEER. Trimming stripped 1 base from V and 1 base from J, with 11 bases between. The CDR3 coding sequence is TGCGCCAGCAGCCAAGGTAGGGCAGGGTCCTACGAGCAGTACTTC. It translates to CASSQGRAGSYEQYF.

Ten or more counts support this clonotype. J is TRBJ1-1 and V is TRBV9; 10 bases align to TRBD1. This CDR3 has 15 amino acids. The germline CDR1 and CDR2 sequences are SGDLS and YYNGEE. With 2 bases clipped from V and 4 bases from J, the junction kept 5 bases outside the gene matches. The CDR3 nucleotides read TGTGCCAGCAGCGTTGGGACAGGGGAATTCACTGAAGCTTTCTTT. It codes for CASSVGTGEFTEAFF.

This clonotype was detected ten times or more. The V gene is TRBV7-2, the J gene TRBJ2-5; the match to TRBD2 covers 11 bases. Germline V gene sequence: CDR1 SGHTA, CDR2 FQGNSA. Trimming took 5 bases from V and 4 from J; bases not matched to a gene: 9. This CDR3 is built from 16 residues. Here the CDR3 DNA reads TGTGCCAGCAGCCCACAGGTAGCGGGGGGGCTAGAGACCCAGTACTTC. Encoded protein: CASSPQVAGGLETQYF.

The gene calls are TRBV20-1 and TRBJ1-2, with D unclear. V shed 6 bases and J shed 4 bases, with 15 bases lying between them. CDR1 and CDR2 (germline): DFQATT, SNEGSKA (reference sequence). CDR3 length equals 13 residues. The CDR3 nucleotides are TGCAGTGCCCTGTCGGACGGTCGCTATGGCTACACCTTC. This gives the protein CSALSDGRYGYTF.

Points on this clonotype: A much bigger clone sits one base away, suggesting this may be a read error. The chain couples TRBV11-1 to TRBJ2-7; tentatively, D is TRBD2 (5 bases). The CDR3 length is 16 residues. V was shortened by 2 bases and J by 1 base, with 15 bases between the two germline ends. Per the germline V gene, CDR1 is SGHAT and CDR2 is FQDESV (reference sequence). In nucleotides, the CDR3 is TGTGCCAGCAGCTTACGCGGGCTAGTGGGTTCCTACGAGCAGTACTTC. Residues: CASSLRGLVGSYEQYF.

V and J are TRBV11-1 and TRBJ2-7, with D perhaps given as TRBD1 or TRBD2 (5 bases each). The V end was cut by 6 bases, the J end by 2 bases, with 17 bases between. The CDR3 contains 15 residues. Germline-derived CDR1 and CDR2 are SGHAT and FQDESV (reference sequence). The CDR3 DNA reads TGTGCCAGCAGTTTGGACATTGGGGGAACCTACGAGCAGTACTTC. Its protein product is CASSLDIGGTYEQYF.

The V gene is TRBV6-2 or TRBV6-3, the J gene TRBJ1-5; 8 positions agree with TRBD1. The CDR3 totals 13 residues. Germline V gives CDR1 MNHEY, CDR2 SVGEGT. V gave up 8 bases and J gave up 4 bases; unmatched junction bases: 4. CDR3 residues: CASGRTGNQPQHF. CDR3 in DNA: TGTGCCAGCGGCAGGACAGGGAATCAGCCCCAGCATTTT.

The V gene is TRBV7-2, the J gene TRBJ2-2; D not certain. The CDR3 has 13 amino acids. The germline V gene encodes CDR1 SGHTA and CDR2 FQGNSA. V dropped 3 bases and J dropped 6 bases, with 8 bases sitting between them. The CDR3 nucleotides are TGTGCCAGCAGCTTGAAGCACGCCGGGGAGCTGTTTTTT. Translated, it gives CASSLKHAGELFF.

This clonotype was counted many times. The V call is TRBV15, the J call TRBJ1-5; a possible D gene is TRBD1 (5 bases). Germline CDR1 LNHNV, CDR2 YYDKDF (reference sequence). This CDR3 region has 15 residues. Trimming removed 8 bases at V and 4 bases at J, with 18 bases between. The DNA of the CDR3 is TGTGCCACCCGGCCGGGACCGAATTCTAATCAGCCCCAGCATTTT. Its translation is CATRPGPNSNQPQHF.

This clonotype was detected many times. The J gene is TRBJ2-7, the V gene TRBV6-2 or TRBV6-3, with D perhaps TRBD1 or TRBD2 (6 bases each). Germline CDR1 is MNHEY and CDR2 is SVGEGT. Trimming left V 8 bases short and J 3 bases short, with 11 bases between. CDR3 size: 12 residues. The CDR3 nucleotides are TGTGCCAGCGGGGGGCGCGTCTACGAGCAGTACTTC. Protein product: CASGGRVYEQYF.

This clonotype was seen many times. The V and J genes are TRBV12-3 or TRBV12-4 and TRBJ1-1; TRBD1 matches at 9 bases. The CDR3 sequence is 14 residues long. The junction had 12 bases not matched to a gene; V was cut back by 5 bases and J by 11 bases. CDR3 sequence: CASSLRDRETIAFF. Here the CDR3 DNA reads TGTGCCAGCAGTCTCCGGGACAGGGAAACCATCGCTTTCTTT.

The sample holds many counts of this clonotype. The gene calls are TRBV30 and TRBJ2-2; TRBD1 aligns across 7 bases. The CDR3 has 14 residues. V dropped 6 bases and J dropped 5; count of bases not matched to a gene: 9. Germline assignment: CDR1 GTSNPN and CDR2 SVGIG (reference sequence). In nucleotides, the CDR3 is TGTGCCTGTCGACAGGGTATAGATACCGGGGAGCTGTTTTTT. It is translated as CACRQGIDTGELFF. Supplemented by reference TRBV30 and TRBJ2-2, the full variable domain reads SQTIHQWPATLVQPVGSPLSLECTVEGTSNPNLYWYRQAAGRGLQLLFYSVGIGQISSEVPQNLSASRPQDRQFILSSKKLLLSDSGFYLCACRQGIDTGELFFGEGSRLTVL.

This clonotype occurred a few times. The J gene is TRBJ1-1, the V gene TRBV20-1, with unresolved D. The length of the CDR3 is 11 residues. Between the trimmed V and J ends, which lost 6 bases and 3 bases, there was a span of 8 bases. CDR1 is DFQATT and CDR2 is SNEGSKA in the germline V gene (reference sequence). CDR3 DNA: TGCAGTGCCCAAGAATACACTGAAGCTTTCTTT. It yields the protein CSAQEYTEAFF.

In its sample, this clonotype was seen many times. CDR3 nucleotide sequence: TGTGCCAGCAGTGACGGACAGTTAACGAACACCGGGGAGCTGTTTTTT. This gives the protein CASSDGQLTNTGELFF. The chain combines TRBV25-1 with TRBJ2-2, with a possible D match to TRBD1 (6 bases). V dropped 3 bases and J dropped 0 bases, with 11 bases sitting between them. CDR3 length: 16 residues. Germline loops: CDR1 MGHDK, CDR2 SYGVNS.

This chain links TRBV28 with TRBJ1-2; TRBD1 is a possible D gene (5 bases). CDR1 and CDR2 from the germline V gene are MDHEN and SYDVKM. The CDR3 sequence is 13 residues long. The V end was cut by 8 bases, the J end by 4 bases, with 14 bases between. As DNA, the CDR3 is TGTGCCAGCCGAGGAGTTGGGGGCTATGGCTACACCTTC. It codes for CASRGVGGYGYTF.

The CDR3 DNA sequence: TGTGCCAGCAGCTTATTGGCGGGGGTTCCTCAAGAGACCCAGTACTTC. This translates into CASSLLAGVPQETQYF. V is TRBV7-8 and J is TRBJ2-5; 7 positions agree with TRBD2. This CDR3 is built from 16 residues. In germline, CDR1 is SGHVS, CDR2 FQNEAQ. The V and J ends lost 2 bases and 2 bases, in that order; junction bases with no gene match: 8.

At least ten counts were recorded for this clonotype. V gene TRBV6-1 combines with J gene TRBJ1-2; D gene unclear. Germline V gene lookup returns CDR1 MNHNS and CDR2 SASEGT. The CDR3 totals 13 residues. The V end was cut by 3 bases, the J end by 4 bases, with 9 bases between. The CDR3 sequence: CASSDQPTYGYTF. The CDR3 nucleotides are TGTGCCAGCAGTGATCAGCCAACCTATGGCTACACCTTC.

This clonotype was picked up many times. The chain employs TRBV19 and TRBJ1-6; no clear D. The CDR3 length is 16 residues. V lost 10 bases to trimming and J lost 5 bases, with 21 bases between them. Germline CDR1 is LNHDA and CDR2 is SQIVND (reference sequence). The CDR3 coding sequence is TGTGCCATTCTCACCGTGGCGGGTAGGAATAATTCACCCCTCCACTTT. Its translation is CAILTVAGRNNSPLHF.

The V gene is TRBV6-2 or TRBV6-3, the J gene TRBJ2-7; possibly TRBD2 for D (6 bases). Trimming took 5 bases from V and 3 from J, leaving 14 bases between them. Per the germline V gene, CDR1 is MNHEY and CDR2 is SVGEGT. The CDR3 consists of 14 residues. The CDR3 sequence is CASSVPSDLYEQYF. CDR3 DNA sequence: TGTGCCAGCAGTGTACCTAGCGACCTCTACGAGCAGTACTTC.

This clonotype was found many times. This CDR3 reads CASSLSGGQFGYF. The CDR3 DNA is TGTGCCAGCAGTTTATCGGGGGGACAGTTCGGTTACTTC. The chain combines TRBV27 with TRBJ2-7, with a tentative D call TRBD1 (7 bases). The germline gives CDR1 MNHEY, CDR2 SMNVEV (reference sequence). Deletions cut 0 bases from V and 13 bases from J, with 16 bases between. The CDR3 length is 13 residues.

This clonotype was seen repeatedly, ten times or more. The chain employs TRBV25-1 and TRBJ1-3; a possible D gene is TRBD1 (5 bases). V was cut by 0 bases and J by 1 base, with 7 bases left in between. Germline V gene sequence: CDR1 MGHDK, CDR2 SYGVNS. The CDR3 contains 15 residues. The DNA for the CDR3 is TGTGCCAGCAGTGAATATGGGGGTTCTGGAAACACCATATATTTT. This codes for CASSEYGGSGNTIYF.

This clonotype was seen repeatedly, ten times or more. The rearrangement links TRBV28 to TRBJ1-1; a possible D gene is TRBD1 (5 bases). This CDR3 comprises 11 residues. Per germline, CDR1 MDHEN and CDR2 SYDVKM. V shed 5 bases and J shed 10 bases, with 11 bases lying between them. In nucleotides, the CDR3 is TGTGCCAGCAGTATAGGGGTAGGAGCTTTCTTT. Its translation is CASSIGVGAFF.

In this sample, this clonotype turned up a few times. It may be a read error: a sequence one base away is much more abundant. This chain links TRBV28 with TRBJ1-5; 9 bases line up with TRBD1. The trim removed 8 bases at V and 5 bases at J, leaving 10 bases unmatched. This CDR3 has 15 amino acids. Looked up from germline, CDR1 is MDHEN and CDR2 is SYDVKM. CDR3 in DNA: TGTGCCAGCGCGAAACTACAGGGGGCAGATCAGCCCCAGCATTTT. This sequence encodes CASAKLQGADQPQHF.

This clonotype has a single count. In DNA, the CDR3 is TGCAGTGCTCAGTCCGGGAGTGGTGAGACCCAGTACTTC. The encoded protein is CSAQSGSGETQYF. The chain joins TRBV20-1 to TRBJ2-5, with a possible D match to TRBD2 (6 bases). V shed 5 bases and J shed 5 bases, with 15 bases lying between them. CDR1 is DFQATT, CDR2 SNEGSKA, per germline (reference sequence). CDR3 length: 13 amino acids.

This chain connects TRBV12-3 or TRBV12-4 to TRBJ2-7, with 8 positions matching TRBD2. The CDR3 totals 14 residues. Losses at the gene ends were 6 bases for V and 5 bases for J; bases not matched to a gene: 9. As DNA, the CDR3 is TGTGCCAGCAGGCCAACTAGCGGCGGCAACGAGCAGTACTTC. Translated, it gives CASRPTSGGNEQYF.

This clonotype was counted at least ten times. This chain joins TRBV18 and TRBJ2-5; 9 bases agree with TRBD2. The germline V gene encodes CDR1 KGHSH and CDR2 LQKENI. V lost 2 bases to trimming and J lost 2 bases; unmatched junction nucleotides: 6. The CDR3 sequence is 16 residues long. CDR3 sequence: CASSPFPTSGQETQYF. The CDR3 region has the DNA TGTGCCAGCTCACCATTTCCGACTAGCGGACAAGAGACCCAGTACTTC. Based on the CDR3 plus reference TRBV18 and TRBJ2-5, the full variable domain is NAGVMQNPRHLVRRRGQEARLRCSPMKGHSHVYWYRQLPEEGLKFMVYLQKENIIDESGMPKERFSAEFPKEGPSILRIQQVVRGDSAAYFCASSPFPTSGQETQYFGPGTRLLVL.